These 31 T cell receptor beta chains originate from one sample sequenced in a study of PD-1 blockade in classical Hodgkin lymphoma. Regarding time point: cycle 4 day 1 (C4D1), after 5 to 7 weeks of nivolumab. Autologous stem cell transplantation was followed by relapse in every patient, and brentuximab vedotin exposure varied. Profiled with immunoSEQ multiplex PCR; TCRdb holds only in-frame clones, not every one. The sample records 90,000 to 140,000 clones, approximately 89% being singletons. Sequencing used peripheral blood mononuclear cells (PBMCs), obtained before the fourth cycle of nivolumab. The receptor set was obtained from a human donor with classical Hodgkin lymphoma.

This chain links TRBV5-1 with TRBJ2-3, with D possibly being TRBD1 (6 bases). The CDR3 has 17 amino acids. Trimming cost V 4 bases and J 0 bases, with 18 bases left between them. The V gene's germline CDR1 is SGHRS and CDR2 YFSETQ. The CDR3 region has the DNA TGCGCCAGCAGCAGGGGGTCTGCAGGAGGTAGCACAGATACGCAGTATTTT. Amino acid sequence: CASSRGSAGGSTDTQYF.

This clone was detected only once. The V gene is TRBV2, the J gene TRBJ2-6; D possibly uses TRBD1 or TRBD2 (5 bases each). The CDR3 sequence is 20 residues long. Trimming removed 3 bases at V and 0 bases at J, with 21 bases between. CDR1 and CDR2 (germline): SNHLY, FYNNEI. Here the CDR3 reads CASSDIGTDYAFSGANVLTF. The CDR3 coding sequence is TGTGCCAGCAGTGATATTGGGACGGATTATGCCTTCTCTGGGGCCAACGTCCTGACTTTC.

This chain joins TRBV4-1 and TRBJ2-7; D is undetermined. Germline V gene sequence: CDR1 MGHRA, CDR2 YSYEKL. The CDR3 length is 14 residues. The V and J ends lost 1 base and 1 base respectively, with 8 bases between them. CDR3 DNA: TGCGCCAGCAGCCAAGGCCCAAGATCCTACGAGCAGTACTTC. Translated, it gives CASSQGPRSYEQYF.

The chain employs TRBV5-4 and TRBJ2-7, with TRBD2 matching over 7 bases. Trimming took 2 bases from V and 2 from J; bases not matched to a gene: 10. This CDR3 has 16 amino acids. The germline gives CDR1 SGHNT, CDR2 YYREEE (reference sequence). The CDR3 sequence: CASSFSVGGSPYEQYF. The DNA for the CDR3 is TGTGCCAGCAGCTTCAGTGTGGGAGGGTCCCCCTACGAGCAGTACTTC.

This rearrangement joins TRBV7-6 to TRBJ1-3; D remains unclear. V was shortened by 0 bases and J by 0 bases, with 12 bases between the two germline ends. This CDR3 comprises 17 residues. Germline loops: CDR1 SGHVS, CDR2 FNYEAQ. The CDR3 nucleotides are TGTGCCAGCAGCTTAGCTATGTGGGGAATCTCTGGAAACACCATATATTTT. Amino acid sequence: CASSLAMWGISGNTIYF.

This chain joins TRBV10-1 and TRBJ2-3; D uncertain. The V gene's germline CDR1 is WNHNN and CDR2 SYGVQD (reference sequence). The CDR3 length is 14 residues. The V and J ends lost 2 bases and 2 bases respectively, with 8 bases between them. CDR3 amino acids: CASSERTSTDTQYF. Written as DNA, the CDR3 is TGCGCCAGCAGTGAGAGGACCTCCACAGATACGCAGTATTTT.

The chain joins TRBV30 to TRBJ1-1, with D perhaps TRBD1 (6 bases). Germline values: CDR1 GTSNPN, CDR2 SVGIG (reference sequence). Trimming removed 0 bases from V and 4 bases from J, with 12 bases in between. The CDR3 totals 14 residues. CDR3 DNA: TGTGCCTGGAGTGTAGCGGGGGGCCGCACTGAAGCTTTCTTT. This sequence encodes CAWSVAGGRTEAFF.

This rearrangement joins TRBV25-1 to TRBJ2-1; D could derive from TRBD1 or TRBD2 (6 bases each). V was cut by 4 bases and J by 2 bases, with 15 bases left in between. CDR1 is MGHDK and CDR2 is SYGVNS in the germline V gene. The CDR3 is 16 residues long. CDR3 loop: CASSGWGAPPYNEQFF. DNA of the CDR3: TGTGCCAGCAGTGGTTGGGGGGCTCCTCCCTACAATGAGCAGTTCTTC.

The rearrangement uses TRBV30 and TRBJ2-7; no reliable D call. Germline V gene data show CDR1 as GTSNPN and CDR2 as SVGIG (reference sequence). The CDR3 spans 13 residues. V gave up 1 base and J gave up 3 bases, with 10 bases separating them. CDR3 sequence: CAWSGVSFYEQYF. CDR3 nucleotides: TGTGCCTGGAGTGGTGTCAGCTTCTACGAGCAGTACTTC.

J is TRBJ1-4 and V is TRBV13, with D uncertain. Trimming stripped 5 bases from V and 8 bases from J, with 18 bases between. The CDR3 runs 15 residues. CDR1 PRHDT and CDR2 FYEKMQ come from the germline V gene (reference sequence). This CDR3 reads CASSRKEQPEEKLFF. The CDR3 DNA is TGTGCCAGCAGCCGAAAAGAGCAGCCTGAAGAAAAACTGTTTTTT.

This rearrangement joins TRBV9 to TRBJ2-7, with D perhaps assigned TRBD1 or TRBD2 (5 bases each). CDR3 length: 17 amino acids. The germline V and J ends were trimmed by 4 bases and 2 bases, with 22 bases remaining between them. Germline V gives CDR1 SGDLS, CDR2 YYNGEE. The CDR3 region has the DNA TGTGCCAGCAGCACAAATAAAGGGGACGCGAAAGCCTACGAGCAGTACTTC. This gives the protein CASSTNKGDAKAYEQYF.

The chain joins TRBV18 to TRBJ1-3, with D possibly being TRBD1 (5 bases). The CDR3 contains 15 residues. CDR1 is KGHSH, CDR2 LQKENI, per germline. Trimming took off 2 bases at V and 2 bases at J, with 10 bases between the two ends. The CDR3 spells CASSPSQGAGNTIYF. CDR3 DNA: TGTGCCAGCTCACCATCTCAAGGGGCTGGAAACACCATATATTTT.

The chain has TRBV14 and TRBJ1-1, with 9 bases aligning to TRBD1. CDR1 and CDR2 (germline): SGHDN, FVKESK. Trimming took 3 bases from V and 3 from J; bases not matched to a gene: 11. The CDR3 sequence is 17 residues long. The CDR3 sequence is CASSQGQGEKIDTEAFF. The CDR3 DNA reads TGTGCCAGCAGCCAGGGACAGGGCGAGAAAATTGACACTGAAGCTTTCTTT.

This sequence joins TRBV7-9 and TRBJ1-1; D perhaps matches TRBD1 (5 bases). This CDR3 comprises 15 residues. Trimming removed 0 bases at V and 0 bases at J, with 8 bases between. Germline CDR1 is SEHNR and CDR2 is FQNEAQ (reference sequence). The chain's CDR3 is CASSLAGTVNTEAFF. Here the CDR3 DNA reads TGTGCCAGCAGCTTAGCCGGGACGGTGAACACTGAAGCTTTCTTT.

The genes are TRBV4-1 and TRBJ1-1, with a possible D match to TRBD1 (6 bases). Germline CDR1 MGHRA, CDR2 YSYEKL. The ends were cut back, 1 base at V and 0 bases at J, with 12 bases in the middle. The CDR3 contains 16 residues. CDR3 nucleotide sequence: TGCGCCAGCAGCCAAGGGACAGCCGTCATGAACACTGAAGCTTTCTTT. As protein: CASSQGTAVMNTEAFF.

V usage is TRBV5-4 and J usage is TRBJ2-1; D is uncertain. V dropped 4 bases and J dropped 6 bases, with 8 bases sitting between them. The V gene's germline CDR1 is SGHNT and CDR2 YYREEE (reference sequence). There are 12 residues in the CDR3. The CDR3 DNA follows: TGTGCCAGCAGCCCGGGTGGCAATGAGCAGTTCTTC. Protein sequence: CASSPGGNEQFF.

CDR3 in DNA: TGTGCCAGCAGCCTTCTCATGAACACTGAAGCTTTCTTT. Amino acids: CASSLLMNTEAFF. This chain uses TRBV7-2 with TRBJ1-1; D not certain. The V end was cut by 5 bases, the J end by 0 bases, with 7 bases between. Germline V gene lookup returns CDR1 SGHTA and CDR2 FQGNSA. CDR3 length: 13 residues.

This CDR3 is CASRRQTYEQYF. Written as DNA, the CDR3 is TGTGCCAGCAGGAGACAGACCTACGAGCAGTACTTC. The chain uses TRBV6-1 and TRBJ2-7; tentative D call: TRBD1 (5 bases). The CDR3 covers 12 residues. Deletions cut 6 bases from V and 2 bases from J, with 8 bases between. Germline V gene data show CDR1 as MNHNS and CDR2 as SASEGT.

The chain carries TRBV28 and TRBJ2-7, with 11 bases that match TRBD1. This CDR3 is 14 amino acids long. The germline V gene has CDR1 MDHEN and CDR2 SYDVKM. The junction had 6 bases not matched to a gene; V was cut back by 6 bases and J by 5 bases. The CDR3 region is CASSQDRGQDEQYF. The CDR3 nucleotides read TGTGCCAGCAGCCAGGACAGGGGGCAAGACGAGCAGTACTTC.

The gene calls are TRBV6-4 and TRBJ2-1; D possibly matches TRBD1 or TRBD2 (5 bases each). Trimming removed 2 bases from V and 4 bases from J, with 9 bases in between. The CDR3 totals 14 residues. From germline, CDR1 is MRHNA and CDR2 SNTAGT. CDR3 in DNA: TGTGCCAGCAGTGACGGGGACCAATACAATGAGCAGTTCTTC. Amino acid sequence: CASSDGDQYNEQFF.

In its sample, this clone was seen many times. Other DNA sequences in this specimen translate into the identical CDR3. The chain has TRBV7-9 and TRBJ1-1; the D is unclear. Germline CDR1 is SEHNR and CDR2 is FQNEAQ (reference sequence). V lost 1 base and J 2 bases, leaving 5 bases between the germline ends. CDR3 length: 13 residues. Here the CDR3 reads CASSLEGNTEAFF. The CDR3 nucleotides read TGTGCCAGCAGCTTAGAGGGTAACACTGAAGCTTTCTTT.

The chain is built from TRBV9 and TRBJ2-1, with TRBD2 matching 8 bases. This CDR3 is built from 13 residues. The J segment lost 4 bases and the V segment lost 4 bases, leaving 1 base of the junction unmatched. Germline V gene data show CDR1 as SGDLS and CDR2 as YYNGEE. CDR3 sequence (DNA): TGTGCCAGCAGCCCGGGAGGGTACAATGAGCAGTTCTTC. Protein sequence: CASSPGGYNEQFF.

The chain has TRBV27 and TRBJ2-7; D may be TRBD1 (6 bases). The germline V and J ends were trimmed by 5 bases and 3 bases, with 14 bases remaining between them. Germline loops: CDR1 MNHEY, CDR2 SMNVEV (reference sequence). This CDR3 contains 14 residues. The CDR3 loop is CASSATGWNYEQYF. In DNA form, the CDR3 reads TGTGCCAGCAGTGCTACAGGGTGGAACTACGAGCAGTACTTC.

This clone was seen a single time. The rearrangement joins TRBV7-2 to TRBJ1-1, with D tentatively TRBD1 (6 bases). The CDR3 loop spans 16 amino acids. The V gene lost 4 bases and the J gene lost 1 base, with 16 bases spanning the gap. CDR1 and CDR2 from the germline V gene are SGHTA and FQGNSA. The CDR3 sequence is CASSYDRRLANTEAFF. The CDR3 bases are TGTGCCAGCAGCTACGACAGGCGATTGGCGAACACTGAAGCTTTCTTT.

DNA of the CDR3: TGTGCCAGCGAGAGCCAAACTTACAGGGGCTACAATGAGCAGTTCTTC. This sequence encodes CASESQTYRGYNEQFF. The J gene is TRBJ2-1, the V gene TRBV2, with 7 bases that match TRBD1. The CDR3 contains 16 residues. With V trimmed by 8 bases and J by 3 bases, 13 bases remained unmatched. Germline V gene data show CDR1 as SNHLY and CDR2 as FYNNEI.

The chain uses TRBV6-1 and TRBJ2-1; D ambiguous. V was cut by 4 bases and J by 10 bases, with 17 bases left in between. This CDR3 is built from 14 residues. CDR1 is MNHNS, CDR2 SASEGT, per germline. The CDR3 loop is CASSVPRVPREQFF. CDR3 in DNA: TGTGCCAGCAGTGTACCTAGAGTCCCTCGGGAGCAGTTCTTC.

The chain employs TRBV9 and TRBJ2-3; D unresolved. Per the germline V gene, CDR1 is SGDLS and CDR2 is YYNGEE. V gave up 0 bases and J gave up 0 bases, with 8 bases separating them. The CDR3 spans 15 residues. The CDR3 DNA reads TGTGCCAGCAGCGTAGTCGCGCTTAGCACAGATACGCAGTATTTT. Amino acid sequence: CASSVVALSTDTQYF.

The chain uses TRBV4-1 and TRBJ2-2; TRBD2 matches at 9 bases. Germline V CDR1 and CDR2: MGHRA, YSYEKL. The CDR3 consists of 17 residues. Trimming removed 1 base from V and 6 bases from J; junction bases left unmatched: 9. CDR3 sequence: CASSQGTGTSLAGELFF. As DNA, the CDR3 is TGCGCCAGCAGCCAAGGCACCGGGACTAGCTTGGCCGGGGAGCTGTTTTTT.

This clone appeared once. J is TRBJ1-1 and V is TRBV7-8; D not resolved. Trimming took off 7 bases at V and 8 bases at J, with 14 bases between the two ends. There are 12 residues in the CDR3. The germline CDR1 and CDR2 sequences are SGHVS and FQNEAQ. CDR3 region: CASTPGWEEAFF. In nucleotides, the CDR3 is TGTGCCAGCACCCCCGGGTGGGAGGAAGCTTTCTTT.

This chain joins TRBV10-3 and TRBJ2-7; D remains unclear. The V gene's germline CDR1 is ENHRY and CDR2 SYGVKD. The CDR3 sequence is 14 residues long. The germline V and J ends were trimmed by 0 bases and 3 bases, with 9 bases remaining between them. The CDR3: CAISESGQSYEQYF. The CDR3 region has the DNA TGTGCCATCAGTGAGTCAGGGCAGAGCTACGAGCAGTACTTC.

This clone has more than one count but fewer than ten. V and J are TRBV7-9 and TRBJ1-5; D not certain. This CDR3 comprises 12 residues. V was shortened by 5 bases and J by 5 bases, with 7 bases between the two germline ends. Germline loops: CDR1 SEHNR, CDR2 FQNEAQ (reference sequence). The CDR3 coding sequence is TGTGCCAGCAGCCTCAAGGATCAGCCCCAGCATTTT. This gives the protein CASSLKDQPQHF.